This is a list of T cell receptor beta chains from one sample in a study of Graves' ophthalmopathy and Graves' hyperthyroidism. MiXCR, applied by TCRdb to the multiplex PCR reads, yields one record per CDR3 protein. The profile shows fewer than 650,000 distinct CDR3 sequences, approximately 22% of them singletons. Specimen: peripheral blood. These receptors all stem from a woman between 18 and 30 years old with stable Graves' hyperthyroidism. Some clones in this sample may be carry-over from other donors' samples. Both conserved end residues are part of each CDR3. The D gene is left open where the match is weak. Clone size is stated in some rows and not others, as once, few, many or a class when expanded.

>13|NA|TRBV11-2|NA|TRBJ1-3
TGTGCCAGCAGCTTGGGGCAGAGCAACACCATATATTTT
CASSLGQSNTIYF
>17|many|TRBV24-1|NA|TRBJ2-6
TGTGCCACCAGTGAAGGACAGCTCGGAGTGGGGGCCAACGTCCTGACTTTC
CATSEGQLGVGANVLTF
>13|once|TRBV6-2/TRBV6-3|TRBD1|TRBJ2-3
TGTGCCAGCCGGGACAGACGCACAGATACGCAGTATTTT
CASRDRRTDTQYF
>16|many|TRBV5-6|TRBD1|TRBJ1-1
TGTGCCAGCACCTCGGGGGGGACAGGTTGGAACACTGAAGCTTTCTTT
CASTSGGTGWNTEAFF
>15|NA|TRBV28|NA|TRBJ2-6
TGTGCCAGTCAAAGGGGGGGGAGTGGGGCCAACGTCCTGACTTTC
CASQRGGSGANVLTF
>15|many|TRBV20-1|NA|TRBJ1-6
TGCAGTGCTAGAGGGGCGGGGGGGACCAATTCACCCCTCCACTTT
CSARGAGGTNSPLHF
>14|many|TRBV12-3/TRBV12-4|NA|TRBJ1-6
TGTGCCAGCAGTTTGGGAGGGAATGGTTCACCCCTCCACTTT
CASSLGGNGSPLHF
>14|NA|TRBV28|NA|TRBJ2-5
TGTGCCAGCAGGGGACGATCCTCCAGGGAGACCCAGTACTTC
CASRGRSSRETQYF
>14|NA|TRBV11-2|NA|TRBJ2-7
TGTGCCAGCAGCTTAGATCAGCCCACCTACGAGCAGTACTTC
CASSLDQPTYEQYF
>14|NA|TRBV2|NA|TRBJ1-5
TGTGCCAGCATGACGCGGGAAGGGAATCAGCCCCAGCATTTT
CASMTREGNQPQHF
>17|few|TRBV12-3/TRBV12-4|NA|TRBJ1-3
TGTGCCAGCAGTTTAGCGCGTGTTCGTCGGTTGCGAAACACCATATATTTT
CASSLARVRRLRNTIYF
>15|many|TRBV13|TRBD1|TRBJ2-5
TGTGCCAGCAGGGAAAAAGACAGGGTCGGAGAGACCCAGTACTTC
CASREKDRVGETQYF
>14|many|TRBV6-1|NA|TRBJ1-6
TGTGCCAGCAGTGAACGGGGAGGCAATTCACCCCTCCACTTT
CASSERGGNSPLHF
>13|many|TRBV20-1|TRBD1|TRBJ2-5
TGCAGTGCTATTTTAGGGACAGAAGAGACCCAGTACTTC
CSAILGTEETQYF
>17|many|TRBV6-5|NA|TRBJ1-2
TGTGCCAGCAGTTACTCGACTCCCCGTAGTGCTAACTATGGCTACACCTTC
CASSYSTPRSANYGYTF
>14|once|TRBV12-5|TRBD1|TRBJ2-7
TGTGCTAGTGGTTCCGCCGGGACAGCTTACGAGCAGTACTTC
CASGSAGTAYEQYF
>13|many|TRBV20-1|TRBD2|TRBJ2-7
TGCAGTAGTCCAAACGGGAGGAACTACGAGCAGTACTTC
CSSPNGRNYEQYF
>16|many|TRBV6-5|TRBD1|TRBJ1-6
TGTGCCAGCAGTTACTCTGACAGGGGGTCGTATTCACCCCTCCACTTT
CASSYSDRGSYSPLHF
>14|many|TRBV7-3|NA|TRBJ1-1
TGTGCCAGCAGCTCACAGGGATTTTACACTGAAGCTTTCTTT
CASSSQGFYTEAFF
>13|few|TRBV6-2/TRBV6-3|NA|TRBJ2-4
TGTGCCAGCAGTTACGACACAGTCAGCGATCAGTACTTC
CASSYDTVSDQYF
>13|NA|TRBV10-3|TRBD2|TRBJ2-2
TGTGCCATCATGAGCGGGGACACCGGGGAGCTGTTTTTT
CAIMSGDTGELFF
>13|NA|TRBV6-2/TRBV6-3|TRBD1|TRBJ2-7
TGTGCCAGCCGTTCGACAGGGGAGGACGAGCAGTACTTC
CASRSTGEDEQYF
>16|many|TRBV6-2/TRBV6-3|TRBD1|TRBJ2-2
TGTGCCAGCAGTATCCTGGGACAGGAGTACACCGGGGAGCTGTTTTTT
CASSILGQEYTGELFF
>14|many|TRBV28|TRBD2|TRBJ2-7
TGTGCCAGCAGTTTGCTAGCGGGAAAGTACGAGCAGTACTTC
CASSLLAGKYEQYF
>12|many|TRBV7-2|NA|TRBJ2-7
TGTGCCAGCAGCTCACAGGGCATCGAGCAGTACTTC
CASSSQGIEQYF
>15|many|TRBV27|TRBD1|TRBJ2-7
TGTGCCAGCAGTTCACAGGGGGCGAATGGATACGAGCAGTACTTC
CASSSQGANGYEQYF
>14|many|TRBV5-1|NA|TRBJ1-6
TGCGCCAGCAGCTTGGTTGAGAGTAATTCACCCCTCCACTTT
CASSLVESNSPLHF
>14|NA|TRBV20-1|TRBD1|TRBJ1-2
TGCAGTACCATTACCCGGGACAGTATCTATGGCTACACCTTC
CSTITRDSIYGYTF
>17|many|TRBV6-5|NA|TRBJ2-5
TGTGCCAGCAGTTACTCATCGTCCCTGAGGGCTCTGGAGACCCAGTACTTC
CASSYSSSLRALETQYF
>14|many|TRBV7-3|NA|TRBJ2-2
TGTGCCAGCAGCTTCGGGACCGCGACCGGGGAGCTGTTTTTT
CASSFGTATGELFF
>15|many|TRBV5-1|TRBD1|TRBJ2-2
TGCGCCAGCAGCGTGGACAGGGCGAACACCGGGGAGCTGTTTTTT
CASSVDRANTGELFF
>13|few|TRBV3-1|NA|TRBJ1-6
TGTGCCAGCAGCCGCGGGGCGAATTCACCCCTCCACTTT
CASSRGANSPLHF
>14|NA|TRBV6-5|TRBD1|TRBJ1-2
TGTGCCAGCAGTTACGGGACAGGGGGCTTTGGCTACACCTTC
CASSYGTGGFGYTF
>17|many|TRBV2|NA|TRBJ1-1
TGTGCCAGCAGTGACCCCCGAAGTAGGGCAGGGAACACTGAAGCTTTCTTT
CASSDPRSRAGNTEAFF
>14|few|TRBV9|NA|TRBJ2-7
TGTGCCAGCAGCGTAGCTACGAGTCGGGACGAGCAGTACTTC
CASSVATSRDEQYF
>15|NA|TRBV4-2|NA|TRBJ2-4
TGTGCCAGCAGCCAAGCCCTCATGGGGGGAAACATTCAGTACTTC
CASSQALMGGNIQYF
>16|NA|TRBV5-1|NA|TRBJ2-4
TGCGCCAGCAGGTTGGGGGGTAGTCGTGGCAAAAACATGCAGTACTTC
CASRLGGSRGKNMQYF
>17|few|TRBV12-5|TRBD1|TRBJ1-6
TGTGCTAGTGGTCTGAGGGGACAGGGGGCTAGGAATTCACCCCTCCACTTT
CASGLRGQGARNSPLHF
>16|few|TRBV20-1|TRBD2|TRBJ2-5
TGCAGTGCTAGAGATATGCTAGCGGGTTTCCAAGAGACCCAGTACTTC
CSARDMLAGFQETQYF
>15|NA|TRBV2|NA|TRBJ1-5
TGTGCCAGCAGTGAACTTGGGGCAGGCAATCAGCCCCAGCATTTT
CASSELGAGNQPQHF
>13|many|TRBV15|NA|TRBJ2-7
TGTGCCACCCGCCACGTACCCTCCTACGAGCAGTACTTC
CATRHVPSYEQYF
>13|NA|TRBV27|TRBD1|TRBJ1-2
TGTGCCGGCAGTTCCGCCCGACAGGGGGGCTACACCTTC
CAGSSARQGGYTF
>16|many|TRBV12-3/TRBV12-4|TRBD1|TRBJ1-2
TGTGCCAGCAGTTCGGGACAGGGGGCGATTAGCTATGGCTACACCTTC
CASSSGQGAISYGYTF
>14|NA|TRBV7-9|TRBD2|TRBJ2-5
TGTGCCAGCACCTTCCTAGCGGGGCAAGAGACCCAGTACTTC
CASTFLAGQETQYF
>13|NA|TRBV28|NA|TRBJ1-1
TGTGCCAGCAGCGGGGTTCCGAACACTGAAGCTTTCTTT
CASSGVPNTEAFF
>16|few|TRBV6-1|NA|TRBJ1-5
TGTGCCAGCAGTCAGGGCCGGGTGTCAGGGCATCAGCCCCAGCATTTT
CASSQGRVSGHQPQHF
>15|many|TRBV4-2|NA|TRBJ1-2
TGTGCCAGCAGCCAAGATCGGACGGGTATGGATGGCTACACCTTC
CASSQDRTGMDGYTF
>15|many|TRBV28|NA|TRBJ1-2
TGTGCCAGCAGTATCTCATCGGGGGGAGTAGGGGGCTACACCTTC
CASSISSGGVGGYTF
>18|many|TRBV11-1|NA|TRBJ1-1
TGTGCCAGCAGCCACGGCCTATTTACCGGGACAAGGAACACTGAAGCTTTCTTT
CASSHGLFTGTRNTEAFF
>16|NA|TRBV12-3/TRBV12-4|NA|TRBJ1-2
TGTGCCAGCAGTTTAAAGGCAGGCGGGGCTCCCTATGGCTACACCTTC
CASSLKAGGAPYGYTF
>16|NA|TRBV19|NA|TRBJ1-5
TGTGCCAGTAGTATCGGCCAGTTCTATAGCAATCAGCCCCAGCATTTT
CASSIGQFYSNQPQHF
>15|many|TRBV10-3|NA|TRBJ2-5
TGTGCCATCAGTGAGTCGACGTTTCCCCAAGAGACCCAGTACTTC
CAISESTFPQETQYF
>15|NA|TRBV13|NA|TRBJ1-6
TGTGCCAGCAGCTACGGACAGCTTTATAATTCACCCCTCCACTTT
CASSYGQLYNSPLHF
>14|NA|TRBV28|NA|TRBJ1-2
TGTGCCAGCAGTCGAACTGACGATAACTATGGCTACACCTTC
CASSRTDDNYGYTF
>12|NA|TRBV20-1|TRBD1|TRBJ1-2
TGCAGTTCAAGGGACAGGGGCTATGGCTACACCTTC
CSSRDRGYGYTF
>13|few|TRBV28|NA|TRBJ2-4
TGTGCCAGCAGTTTAGATGCAGGGAGCATTCAGTACTTC
CASSLDAGSIQYF